This record looks at one T cell receptor (beta chain) sequence and its context. Researchers attached unique molecular identifiers to individual cDNA molecules. One entry per CDR3 protein results from TCRdb running MiXCR on the 5' RACE reads. Of around 53,000 distinct CDR3 sequences listed, roughly an eighth are singletons. The sample originates from a study of early T cells in non-severe SARS-CoV-2 infection. Study summary: Bulk RNA from unsorted whole blood was sequenced; chains were unpaired.

With 4 bases removed from V and 5 bases from J, the gap between germline ends came to 15 bases. The germline V gene has CDR1 SGDLS and CDR2 YYNGEE. The CDR3 totals 14 residues. The J gene is TRBJ1-1, the V gene TRBV9; no definite D call. This sample comprised whole blood, obtained at baseline. The clonotype comes from an adult who was a healthcare worker with PCR-confirmed SARS-CoV-2 infection or an uninfected control (not recorded which). This CDR3 reads CASSLFSGETEAFF. CDR3 sequence (DNA): TGTGCCAGCAGCTTATTCTCCGGGGAGACTGAAGCTTTCTTT.